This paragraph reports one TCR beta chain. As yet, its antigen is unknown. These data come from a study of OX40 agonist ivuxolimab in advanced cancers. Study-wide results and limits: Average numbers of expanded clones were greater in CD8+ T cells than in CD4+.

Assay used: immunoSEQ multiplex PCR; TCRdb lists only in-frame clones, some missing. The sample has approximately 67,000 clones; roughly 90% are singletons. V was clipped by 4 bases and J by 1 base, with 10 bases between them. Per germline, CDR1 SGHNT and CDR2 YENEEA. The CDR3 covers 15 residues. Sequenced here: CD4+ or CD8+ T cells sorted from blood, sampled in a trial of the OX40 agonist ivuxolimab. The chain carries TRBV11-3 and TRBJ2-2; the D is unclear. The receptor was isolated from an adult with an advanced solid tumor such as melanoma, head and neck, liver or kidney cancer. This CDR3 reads CASSSPYRNTGELFF. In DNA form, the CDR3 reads TGTGCCAGCAGCTCCCCTTACAGGAACACCGGGGAGCTGTTTTTT.